This T cell receptor beta chain was found in a study of blood T cells in healthy people across ages. Peripheral blood samples of roughly 9.8 milliliters were drawn from each donor. Per sample, a minimum of 6.5 million PBMCs were isolated. Total RNA was extracted at no less than 5 micrograms per sample. Germline CDR1 reads SGHVS; CDR2 reads FQNEAQ. The CDR3 is made up of 14 amino acids. V lost 7 bases, J lost 7 bases, and 17 bases lay in between. This clonotype was seen a handful of times. With a J-beta primer mix and a sample-barcoded 5' primer, a second PCR ran about 7 to 12 cycles. TCRdb re-called the 5' RACE reads with MiXCR, one entry per CDR3 protein. The repertoire holds some 760,000 distinct CDR3 sequences, with 20% to 25% as singletons. These records were also assigned to another study, of T cells of mothers and their children.

The chain combines TRBV7-8 with TRBJ2-1, with D possibly matching TRBD1 (6 bases). The TCR sequence derives from a boy younger than 18 in good health. Sequences were obtained from blood. In DNA, the CDR3 is TGTGCCAGCATCGATACCGGGACACGTAATGAGCAGTTCTTC. This codes for CASIDTGTRNEQFF.